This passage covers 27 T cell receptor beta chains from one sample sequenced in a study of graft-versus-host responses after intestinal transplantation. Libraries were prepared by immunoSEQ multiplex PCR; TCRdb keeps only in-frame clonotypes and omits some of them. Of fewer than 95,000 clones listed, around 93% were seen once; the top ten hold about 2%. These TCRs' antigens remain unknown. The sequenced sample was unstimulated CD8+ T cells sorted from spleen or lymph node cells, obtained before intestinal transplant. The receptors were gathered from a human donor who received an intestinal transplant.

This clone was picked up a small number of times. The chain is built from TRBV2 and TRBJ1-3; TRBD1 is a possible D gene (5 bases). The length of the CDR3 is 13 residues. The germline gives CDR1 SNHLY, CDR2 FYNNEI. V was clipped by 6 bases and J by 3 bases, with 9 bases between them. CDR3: CASRGTGGNTIYF. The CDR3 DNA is TGTGCCAGCAGGGGGACTGGTGGAAACACCATATATTTT.

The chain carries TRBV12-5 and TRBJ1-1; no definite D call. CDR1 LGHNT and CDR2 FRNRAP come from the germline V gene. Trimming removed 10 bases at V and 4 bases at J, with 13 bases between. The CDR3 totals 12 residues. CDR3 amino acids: CATSPGGTEAFF. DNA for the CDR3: TGTGCTACTTCCCCCGGCGGCACTGAAGCTTTCTTT.

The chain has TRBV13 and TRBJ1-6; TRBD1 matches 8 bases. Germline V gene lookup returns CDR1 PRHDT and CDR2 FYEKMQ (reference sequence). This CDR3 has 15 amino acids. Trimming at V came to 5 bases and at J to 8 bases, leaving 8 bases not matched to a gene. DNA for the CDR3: TGTGCCAGCAGCCTCCGCGGACAGGGAGATTCACCCCTCCACTTT. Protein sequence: CASSLRGQGDSPLHF.

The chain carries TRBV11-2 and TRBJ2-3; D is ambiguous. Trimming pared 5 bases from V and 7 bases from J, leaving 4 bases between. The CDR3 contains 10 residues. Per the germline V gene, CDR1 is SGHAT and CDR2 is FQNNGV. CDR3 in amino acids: CASSSNTQYF. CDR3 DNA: TGTGCCAGCAGCAGCAATACGCAGTATTTT.

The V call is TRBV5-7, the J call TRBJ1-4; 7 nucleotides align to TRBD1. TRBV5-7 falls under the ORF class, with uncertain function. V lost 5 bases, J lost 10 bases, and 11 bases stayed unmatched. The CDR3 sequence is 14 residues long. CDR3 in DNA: TGTGCCAGCAGACCCCCCCGGACAGGCGGAAAACTGTTTTTT. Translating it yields CASRPPRTGGKLFF.

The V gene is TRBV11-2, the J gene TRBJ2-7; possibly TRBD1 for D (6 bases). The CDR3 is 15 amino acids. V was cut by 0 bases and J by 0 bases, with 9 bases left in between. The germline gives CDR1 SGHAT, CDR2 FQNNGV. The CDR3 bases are TGTGCCAGCAGCTTAGAAAGGGGGACCTCCTACGAGCAGTACTTC. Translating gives CASSLERGTSYEQYF.

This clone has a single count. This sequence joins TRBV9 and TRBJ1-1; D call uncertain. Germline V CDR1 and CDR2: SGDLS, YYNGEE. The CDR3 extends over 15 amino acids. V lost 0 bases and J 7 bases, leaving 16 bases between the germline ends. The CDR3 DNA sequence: TGTGCCAGCAGCGTAGGTTCTGGCGGGATTAGTGAAGCTTTCTTT. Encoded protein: CASSVGSGGISEAFF.

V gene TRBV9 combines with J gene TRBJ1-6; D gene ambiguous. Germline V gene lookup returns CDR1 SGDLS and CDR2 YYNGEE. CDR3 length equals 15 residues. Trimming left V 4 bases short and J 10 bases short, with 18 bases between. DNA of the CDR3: TGTGCCAGCAGCCCCTCGGGGAGGGAGCAATCACCCCTCCACTTT. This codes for CASSPSGREQSPLHF.

The CDR3 region is CASSATGAGHISNSPLHF. The CDR3 DNA sequence: TGCGCCAGCAGCGCGACAGGGGCAGGGCATATATCTAATTCACCCCTCCACTTT. The chain has TRBV4-3 and TRBJ1-6; 8 nucleotides match TRBD1. Germline CDR1 and CDR2: LGHNA and YSLEER. The V and J ends lost 5 bases and 6 bases, in that order; junction bases with no gene match: 15. This CDR3 has 18 residues.

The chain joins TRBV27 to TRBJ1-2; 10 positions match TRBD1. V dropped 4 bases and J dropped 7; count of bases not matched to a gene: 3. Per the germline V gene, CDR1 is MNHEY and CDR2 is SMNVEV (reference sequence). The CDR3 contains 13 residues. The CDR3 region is CASSSTGGLGYTF. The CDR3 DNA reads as TGTGCCAGCAGTTCGACAGGGGGCCTTGGCTACACCTTC.

For the CDR3, the DNA is TGTGCCTGGCAGACAGGGGGGGCCACTGAAGCTTTCTTT. Residues: CAWQTGGATEAFF. This chain joins TRBV30 and TRBJ1-1, with 9 bases fitting TRBD1. The V gene's germline CDR1 is GTSNPN and CDR2 SVGIG (reference sequence). The CDR3 consists of 13 residues. The V segment lost 5 bases and the J segment 4 bases; nucleotides outside the gene matches: 5.

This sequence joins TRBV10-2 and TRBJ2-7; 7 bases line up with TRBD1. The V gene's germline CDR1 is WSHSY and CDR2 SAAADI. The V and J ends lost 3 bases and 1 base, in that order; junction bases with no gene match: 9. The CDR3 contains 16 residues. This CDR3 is CASSDFETGQSYEQYF. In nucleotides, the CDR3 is TGCGCCAGCAGTGATTTTGAGACAGGGCAATCCTACGAGCAGTACTTC.

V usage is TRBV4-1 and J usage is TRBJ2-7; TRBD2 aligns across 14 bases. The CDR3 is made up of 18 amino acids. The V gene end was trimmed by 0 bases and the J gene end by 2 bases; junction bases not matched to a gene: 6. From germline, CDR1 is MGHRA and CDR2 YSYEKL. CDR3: CASSQDPTSGGAPYEQYF. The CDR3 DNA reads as TGCGCCAGCAGCCAAGACCCGACTAGCGGGGGGGCCCCCTACGAGCAGTACTTC.

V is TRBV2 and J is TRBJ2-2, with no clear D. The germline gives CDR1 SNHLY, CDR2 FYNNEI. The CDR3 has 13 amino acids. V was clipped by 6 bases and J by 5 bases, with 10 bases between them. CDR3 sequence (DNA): TGTGCCAGCAGCGAGGCGAGGACCGGGGAGCTGTTTTTT. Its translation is CASSEARTGELFF.

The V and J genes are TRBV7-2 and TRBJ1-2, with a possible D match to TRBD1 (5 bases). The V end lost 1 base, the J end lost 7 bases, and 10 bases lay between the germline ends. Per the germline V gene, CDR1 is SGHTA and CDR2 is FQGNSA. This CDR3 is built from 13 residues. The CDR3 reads CASSLGGLAGYTF. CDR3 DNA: TGTGCCAGCAGCTTAGGGGGACTAGCTGGCTACACCTTC.

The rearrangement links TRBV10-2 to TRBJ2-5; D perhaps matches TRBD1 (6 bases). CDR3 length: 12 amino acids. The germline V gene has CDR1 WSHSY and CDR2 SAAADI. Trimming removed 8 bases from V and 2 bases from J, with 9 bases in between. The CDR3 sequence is CASGDIQETQYF. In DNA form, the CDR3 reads TGCGCCAGCGGGGACATTCAAGAGACCCAGTACTTC.

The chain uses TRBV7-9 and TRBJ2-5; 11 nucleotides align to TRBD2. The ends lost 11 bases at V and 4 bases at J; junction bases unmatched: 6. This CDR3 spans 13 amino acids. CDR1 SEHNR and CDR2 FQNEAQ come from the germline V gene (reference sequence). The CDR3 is CAVPGLAVETQYF. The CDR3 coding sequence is TGTGCCGTACCGGGACTAGCGGTAGAGACCCAGTACTTC.

This chain's CDR3 is CASSRAGAPQEQFF. CDR3 sequence (DNA): TGTGCCAGCTCACGAGCGGGGGCCCCTCAGGAGCAGTTCTTC. This chain uses TRBV27 with TRBJ2-1; 8 bases are a match to TRBD2. The CDR3 has 14 residues. Germline assignment: CDR1 MNHEY and CDR2 SMNVEV (reference sequence). After removal of 8 bases from V and 10 bases from J, the junction contained 13 bases not matched to a gene.

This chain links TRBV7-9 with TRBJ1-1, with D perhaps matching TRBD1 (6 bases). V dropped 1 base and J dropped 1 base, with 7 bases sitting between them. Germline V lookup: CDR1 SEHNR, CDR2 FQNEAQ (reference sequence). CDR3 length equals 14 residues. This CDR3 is CASSLGGGNTEAFF. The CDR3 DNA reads TGTGCCAGCAGCTTAGGAGGGGGGAACACTGAAGCTTTCTTT.

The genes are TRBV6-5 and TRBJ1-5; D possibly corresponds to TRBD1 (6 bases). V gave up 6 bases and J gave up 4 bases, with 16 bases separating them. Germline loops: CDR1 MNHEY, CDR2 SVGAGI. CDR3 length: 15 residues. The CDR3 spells CASRELDSRNQPQHF. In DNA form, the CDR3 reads TGTGCCAGCAGGGAACTGGACAGTAGAAATCAGCCCCAGCATTTT.

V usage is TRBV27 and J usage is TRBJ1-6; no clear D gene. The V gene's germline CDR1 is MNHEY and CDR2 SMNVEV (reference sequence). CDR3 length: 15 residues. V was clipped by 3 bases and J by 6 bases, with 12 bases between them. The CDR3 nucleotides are TGTGCCAGCAGTTTGTCGGGAATCCTTAATTCACCCCTCCACTTT. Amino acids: CASSLSGILNSPLHF.

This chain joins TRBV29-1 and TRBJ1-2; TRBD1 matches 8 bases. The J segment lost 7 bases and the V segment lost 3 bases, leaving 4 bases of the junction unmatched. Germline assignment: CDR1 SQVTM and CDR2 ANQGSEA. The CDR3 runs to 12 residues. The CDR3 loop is CSVETGETGYTF. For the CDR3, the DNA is TGCAGCGTTGAGACAGGGGAGACTGGCTACACCTTC.

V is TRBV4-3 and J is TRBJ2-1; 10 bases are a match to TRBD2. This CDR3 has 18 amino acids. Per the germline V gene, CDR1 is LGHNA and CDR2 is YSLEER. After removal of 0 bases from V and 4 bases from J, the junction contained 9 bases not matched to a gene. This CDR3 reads CASSQEIPSGGQYNEQFF. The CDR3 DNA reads TGCGCCAGCAGCCAAGAAATTCCTAGCGGGGGACAATACAATGAGCAGTTCTTC.

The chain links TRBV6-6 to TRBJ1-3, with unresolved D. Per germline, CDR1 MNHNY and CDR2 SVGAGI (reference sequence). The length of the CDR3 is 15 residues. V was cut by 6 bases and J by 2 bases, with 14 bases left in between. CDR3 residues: CASSPAGRAGNTIYF. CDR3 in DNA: TGTGCCAGCAGCCCCGCGGGGAGGGCTGGAAACACCATATATTTT.

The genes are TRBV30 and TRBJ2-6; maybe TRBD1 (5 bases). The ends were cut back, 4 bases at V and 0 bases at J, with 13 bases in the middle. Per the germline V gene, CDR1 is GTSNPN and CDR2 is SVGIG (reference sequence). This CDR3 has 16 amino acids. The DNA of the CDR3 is TGTGCCTGGAAGGGGCCGGTGGGCTCTGGGGCCAACGTCCTGACTTTC. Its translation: CAWKGPVGSGANVLTF.

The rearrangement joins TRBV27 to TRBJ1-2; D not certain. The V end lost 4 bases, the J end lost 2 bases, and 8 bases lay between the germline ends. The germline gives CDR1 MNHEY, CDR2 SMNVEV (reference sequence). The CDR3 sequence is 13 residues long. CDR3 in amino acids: CASSSQINYGYTF. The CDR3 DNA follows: TGTGCCAGCAGTTCTCAGATCAACTATGGCTACACCTTC.

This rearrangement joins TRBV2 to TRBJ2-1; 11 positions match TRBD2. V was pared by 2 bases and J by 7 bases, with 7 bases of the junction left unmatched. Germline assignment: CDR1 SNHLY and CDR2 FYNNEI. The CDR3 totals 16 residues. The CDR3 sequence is CASSELSSGGKNEQFF. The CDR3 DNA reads TGTGCCAGCAGTGAATTATCTAGCGGGGGGAAGAATGAGCAGTTCTTC.